This is a list of T cell receptor beta chains from one sample in a study of blood T cell repertoires in COVID-19. The data were produced by immunoSEQ multiplex PCR, yet TCRdb's version contains in-frame clones alone and is incomplete. Among approximately 360,000 clones listed, around 83% were seen once. The specimen sequenced was PBMCs or T cells enriched from blood (not recorded which). The source of these receptors is a woman in her forties or fifties who had recovered from COVID-19. CDR3s include the opening cysteine and the closing phenylalanine or tryptophan. Each record gives: D gene, V gene, J gene, clone size, CDR3 DNA, CDR3 protein. D genes are given only for firm matches. Rows give clone size only sometimes, using once, few, many, or a class for an expanded clone.

>-|TRBV19|TRBJ1-2|-
TGTGCCAGTAGTGCCCCCCCCGGGTTGGGCTACACCTTC
CASSAPPGLGYTF
>TRBD1|TRBV7-2|TRBJ2-7|-
TGTGCCAGCAGCTTCGGTAGGGGGCACTATGAGCAGTACTTC
CASSFGRGHYEQYF
>-|TRBV5-4|TRBJ2-5|once
TGTGCCAGCGGGCCGGGGGGAGCGGGACACGAGACCCAGTACTTC
CASGPGGAGHETQYF
>-|TRBV7-7|TRBJ1-3|-
TGTGCTAGCAGCTTAGGCGCGGGGCCTGGAAACACCATATATTTT
CASSLGAGPGNTIYF
>TRBD1|TRBV5-5|TRBJ2-3|-
TGTGCCAGCAGCTTGTGGGACAGGGGTGATAATACGCAGTATTTT
CASSLWDRGDNTQYF
>TRBD2|TRBV3-1/TRBV3-2|TRBJ2-3|-
TGTGCCAGCAGCCAAAGACACACTAGCGGGGAGGGGAGGGATACGCAGTATTTT
CASSQRHTSGEGRDTQYF
>-|TRBV29-1|TRBJ2-7|-
TGCAGCGTTGAAGGGTCCGGGTCCTACGAGCAGTACTTC
CSVEGSGSYEQYF
>-|TRBV5-1|TRBJ1-1|-
TGCGCCAGCAGCCCCCCCCAGGGCATGAACACTGAAGCTTTCTTT
CASSPPQGMNTEAFF
>-|TRBV7-8|TRBJ2-3|-
TGTGCCAGCAGCCATTCGGCGGGGGCCCCCTCAGATACGCAGTATTTT
CASSHSAGAPSDTQYF
>-|TRBV7-9|TRBJ1-1|-
TGTGCCAGCAGCTCGACAGGTTACACTGAAGCTTTCTTT
CASSSTGYTEAFF
>TRBD1|TRBV27|TRBJ1-1|-
TGTGCCAGCAGTCCCGCCATGCGGACAGGGGTAAAAGCTTTCTTT
CASSPAMRTGVKAFF
>TRBD2|TRBV9|TRBJ2-3|-
TGTGCCAGCAGCCCCGGACTAGTCAGCACAGATACGCAGTATTTT
CASSPGLVSTDTQYF